A single sample is the source of the 14 T cell receptor beta chains below, sequenced in a study of T cell responses to AZD1222 COVID-19 vaccine. Only in-frame clones appear in the TCRdb table, and some are missing; sequencing was by immunoSEQ multiplex PCR. The sample lists tens of thousands of clones; 88% were seen once. Here the sequenced sample was peripheral blood, taken on day 0 of MenACWY control vaccination. The receptors here all came from an adult in good health.

The chain couples TRBV14 to TRBJ1-2, with D unclear. Looked up from germline, CDR1 is SGHDN and CDR2 is FVKESK. Deletions cut 4 bases from V and 7 bases from J, with 19 bases between. This CDR3 is 15 amino acids long. The chain's CDR3 is CASSRETSGLGGYTF. Written as DNA, the CDR3 is TGTGCCAGCAGCCGAGAGACCTCCGGGCTGGGTGGCTACACCTTC.

The chain recombines TRBV7-8 with TRBJ1-1, with D uncertain. Trimming pared 1 base from V and 4 bases from J, leaving 7 bases between. This CDR3 has 13 amino acids. CDR1 SGHVS and CDR2 FQNEAQ come from the germline V gene. CDR3 residues: CASSLGGGTEAFF. In DNA form, the CDR3 reads TGTGCCAGCAGCTTAGGGGGAGGCACTGAAGCTTTCTTT.

This clone was detected a few times. The genes are TRBV6-2 or TRBV6-3 and TRBJ2-7; 7 nucleotides match TRBD1. After removal of 4 bases from V and 0 bases from J, the junction contained 6 bases not matched to a gene. From germline, CDR1 is MNHEY and CDR2 SVGEGT. The CDR3 covers 15 residues. CDR3 protein: CASSSFGQASYEQYF. As DNA, the CDR3 is TGTGCCAGCAGTTCTTTCGGACAGGCCTCCTACGAGCAGTACTTC.

This chain uses TRBV9 with TRBJ2-1; the D gene is possibly TRBD2 (5 bases). CDR3 length equals 15 residues. Germline CDR1 SGDLS, CDR2 YYNGEE. V was shortened by 0 bases and J by 0 bases, with 7 bases between the two germline ends. The CDR3 is CASSVGGLSYNEQFF. The DNA of the CDR3 is TGTGCCAGCAGCGTAGGCGGGCTCTCCTACAATGAGCAGTTCTTC.

The chain joins TRBV12-3 or TRBV12-4 to TRBJ2-3; no reliable D call. The CDR3 sequence is 13 residues long. V was clipped by 3 bases and J by 4 bases, with 8 bases between them. In nucleotides, the CDR3 is TGTGCCAGCAGTTTGAGGTTCGCAGATACGCAGTATTTT. This codes for CASSLRFADTQYF.

The genes are TRBV18 and TRBJ1-2, with 7 bases aligning to TRBD1. The V and J ends lost 3 bases and 4 bases, in that order; junction bases with no gene match: 2. CDR1 is KGHSH, CDR2 LQKENI, per germline. This CDR3 comprises 13 residues. The CDR3 region has the DNA TGTGCCAGCTCACCGTCAGGGGGCTATGGCTACACCTTC. The encoded protein is CASSPSGGYGYTF.

The J gene is TRBJ1-4, the V gene TRBV4-2; a possible D gene is TRBD1 (6 bases). Germline V gene data show CDR1 as LGHNA and CDR2 as YNFKEQ. The CDR3 spans 16 residues. The V and J ends lost 1 base and 3 bases respectively, with 12 bases between them. The CDR3 sequence: CASSQVPTGSNEKLFF. In DNA, the CDR3 is TGTGCCAGCAGCCAAGTCCCCACAGGGTCTAATGAAAAACTGTTTTTT.

The chain uses TRBV19 and TRBJ2-1; TRBD1 is a possible D gene (6 bases). Germline CDR1 LNHDA, CDR2 SQIVND (reference sequence). V lost 6 bases and J lost 9, with 24 bases in between. The CDR3 spans 16 residues. The CDR3 DNA follows: TGTGCCAGTAGCTTCGGTGGGGGCCGGGGTAGGGGTGAGCAGTTCTTC. This gives the protein CASSFGGGRGRGEQFF.

With respect to this clone: This CDR3 is also generated by other DNA sequences in the sample. The chain uses TRBV5-6 and TRBJ2-1, with TRBD1 matching 8 bases. CDR1 is SGHDT and CDR2 is YYEEEE in the germline V gene. CDR3 size: 16 residues. V shed 3 bases and J 0 bases; nucleotides not matched to a gene: 5. CDR3 nucleotide sequence: TGTGCCAGCAGCTCTATTCAGGGGGCCTCCTACAATGAGCAGTTCTTC. Translated: CASSSIQGASYNEQFF.

This chain joins TRBV15 and TRBJ1-2, with D unresolved. V gave up 0 bases and J gave up 8 bases, with 19 bases separating them. This CDR3 is built from 16 residues. CDR1 and CDR2 from the germline V gene are LNHNV and YYDKDF (reference sequence). CDR3 nucleotide sequence: TGTGCCACCAGCAGAGATGGAGGAGAACCTCTTTCGGGCTACACCTTC. Residues: CATSRDGGEPLSGYTF.

The chain uses TRBV7-9 and TRBJ1-4; a possible D gene is TRBD1 (5 bases). CDR1 is SEHNR, CDR2 FQNEAQ, per germline (reference sequence). Trimming took 1 base from V and 8 from J, leaving 14 bases between them. The CDR3 covers 15 residues. CDR3 coding DNA: TGTGCCAGCAGCTTAGATCGCGGGGCGCGGGAAAAACTGTTTTTT. It codes for CASSLDRGAREKLFF.

The chain combines TRBV28 with TRBJ2-7; TRBD2 agrees at 7 bases. The germline V gene has CDR1 MDHEN and CDR2 SYDVKM. The ends lost 8 bases at V and 6 bases at J; junction bases unmatched: 16. The CDR3 covers 15 residues. The DNA of the CDR3 is TGTGCCAGCCGGGGGACGGGGAGGGGAAGAGGCGAGCAGTACTTC. Translating it yields CASRGTGRGRGEQYF.

V is TRBV5-1 and J is TRBJ1-6; no firm D call. Germline-derived CDR1 and CDR2 are SGHRS and YFSETQ. The CDR3 consists of 12 residues. V lost 0 bases, J lost 6 bases, and 1 base lay in between. The DNA for the CDR3 is TGCGCCAGCAGCTTGGGTAATTCACCCCTCCACTTT. Its translation: CASSLGNSPLHF. Based on the CDR3 plus reference TRBV5-1 and TRBJ1-6, the full variable domain is KAGVTQTPRYLIKTRGQQVTLSCSPISGHRSVSWYQQTPGQGLQFLFEYFSETQRNKGNFPGRFSGRQFSNSRSEMNVSTLELGDSALYLCASSLGNSPLHFGNGTRLTVT.

This clone appeared once. This chain links TRBV4-3 with TRBJ1-1; possibly TRBD1 for D (5 bases). The V end lost 4 bases, the J end lost 1 base, and 10 bases lay between the germline ends. This CDR3 region has 14 residues. Germline CDR1 and CDR2: LGHNA and YSLEER. CDR3 sequence: CASSRGRENTEAFF. CDR3 sequence (DNA): TGCGCCAGCAGCCGGGGACGAGAGAACACTGAAGCTTTCTTT.